Sequencing of this T cell receptor (beta chain) was carried out in a study of control samples from healthy donors and cancer patients. The data were produced by immunoSEQ multiplex PCR, yet TCRdb's version contains in-frame clones alone and is incomplete. Of roughly 88,000 clones listed, 90% to 95% are singletons. Germline loops: CDR1 SGHDN, CDR2 FVKESK. The V gene lost 2 bases and the J gene lost 4 bases, with 8 bases spanning the gap. This CDR3 is 13 amino acids long. The chain carries TRBV14 and TRBJ1-1; D not certain. Sequenced material: blood. The origin of this receptor is a man younger than 35 in good health. CDR3: CASSQTAGTEAFF. The CDR3 region has the DNA TGTGCCAGCAGCCAAACGGCCGGCACTGAAGCTTTCTTT.